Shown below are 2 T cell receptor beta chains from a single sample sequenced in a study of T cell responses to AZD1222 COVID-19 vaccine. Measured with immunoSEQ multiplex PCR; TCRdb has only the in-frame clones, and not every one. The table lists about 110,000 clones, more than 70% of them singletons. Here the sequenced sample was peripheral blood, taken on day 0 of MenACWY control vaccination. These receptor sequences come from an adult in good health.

The CDR3 DNA reads as TGTGCCAGCAGCTTAACCGGAGTAAACTATGGCTACACCTTC. Protein: CASSLTGVNYGYTF. This sequence joins TRBV11-2 and TRBJ1-2, with D uncertain. With 2 bases removed from V and 2 bases from J, the gap between germline ends came to 9 bases. Per the germline V gene, CDR1 is SGHAT and CDR2 is FQNNGV. CDR3 length: 14 amino acids.

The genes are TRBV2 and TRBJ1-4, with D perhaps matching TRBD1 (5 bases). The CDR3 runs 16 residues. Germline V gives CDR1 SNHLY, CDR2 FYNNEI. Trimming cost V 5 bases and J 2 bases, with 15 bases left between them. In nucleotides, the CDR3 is TGTGCCAGCAGTAGGATTATCGGGGGGACTAATGAAAAACTGTTTTTT. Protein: CASSRIIGGTNEKLFF.